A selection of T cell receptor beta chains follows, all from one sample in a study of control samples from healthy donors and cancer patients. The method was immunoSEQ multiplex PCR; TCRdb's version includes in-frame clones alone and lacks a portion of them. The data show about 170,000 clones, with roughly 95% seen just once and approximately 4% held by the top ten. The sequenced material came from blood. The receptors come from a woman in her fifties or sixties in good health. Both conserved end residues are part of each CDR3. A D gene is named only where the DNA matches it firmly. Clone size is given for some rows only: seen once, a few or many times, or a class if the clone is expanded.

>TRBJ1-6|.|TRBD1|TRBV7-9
TGTGCCAGCAGCTCCGGGACAGGGGGTTATAATTCACCCCTCCACTTT
CASSSGTGGYNSPLHF
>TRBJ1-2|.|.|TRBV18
TGTGCCAGCTCACCACGCGCAGGTTCCCCCGATTTGGATGGCTACACCTTC
CASSPRAGSPDLDGYTF
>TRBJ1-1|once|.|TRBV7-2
TGTGCCAGCAGCCCCGCCCTCATGAGGCACACTGAAGCTTTCTTT
CASSPALMRHTEAFF
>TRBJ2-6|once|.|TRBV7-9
TGTGCCAGCAGCTCAGCTGGGGCCAACGTCCTGACTTTC
CASSSAGANVLTF
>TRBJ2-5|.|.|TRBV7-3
TGTGCCAGCAGCTTAACGGAGCGGGAGACCCAGTACTTC
CASSLTERETQYF
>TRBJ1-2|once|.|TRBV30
TGTGCCTGGACCCAGTCCTATGGCTACACCTTC
CAWTQSYGYTF
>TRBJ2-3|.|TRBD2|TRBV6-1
TGTGCCAGCAGTGGTAGACTAGCGCCTCCTCGGGGCACAGATACGCAGTATTTT
CASSGRLAPPRGTDTQYF
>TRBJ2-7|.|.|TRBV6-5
TGTGCCAGCAGTTACTCACCACGCTACGAGCAGTACTTC
CASSYSPRYEQYF
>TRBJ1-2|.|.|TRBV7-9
TGTGCCAGCAGCTTAGAGGACTTTTCTCCCACCTTC
CASSLEDFSPTF
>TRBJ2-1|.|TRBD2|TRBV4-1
TGCGCCAGCAGCGGGGGGCTAGCGGGTTCCAATGAGCAGTTCTTC
CASSGGLAGSNEQFF
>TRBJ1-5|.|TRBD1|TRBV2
TGTGCCAGTAATAAACCGGGACAGACAGATAATAAGCCCCAGCATTTT
CASNKPGQTDNKPQHF
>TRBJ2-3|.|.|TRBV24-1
TGTGCCACCAGTGATCTGGGGGATACGCAGTATTTT
CATSDLGDTQYF
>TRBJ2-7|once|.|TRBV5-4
TGTGCCAGCAGCTTGGCGGCAGGAGCGGGCGAGCAGTACTTC
CASSLAAGAGEQYF
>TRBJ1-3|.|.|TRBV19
TGTGCCAGTAGTATAGAGAGGTACTCTGGAAACACCATATATTTT
CASSIERYSGNTIYF
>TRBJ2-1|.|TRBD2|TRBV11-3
TGTGCCAGCAGCTTAGATTATTCAGCGGGGGGCTCGGACAATGAGCAGTTCTTC
CASSLDYSAGGSDNEQFF
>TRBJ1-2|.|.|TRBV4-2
TGTGCCAGCAGCCAAGTTCAGGGAGAGGATGGCTACACCTTC
CASSQVQGEDGYTF
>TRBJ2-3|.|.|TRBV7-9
TGTGCCAGCAGCTTAACGGGGGACACAGATACGCAGTATTTT
CASSLTGDTDTQYF
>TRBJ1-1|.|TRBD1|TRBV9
TGTGCCAGCAGCGTAGACGGGACAGGGGGCACTGAAGCTTTCTTT
CASSVDGTGGTEAFF
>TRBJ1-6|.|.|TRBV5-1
TGCGCCAGCAGCTTGGACCAGGGAGTACCCCTCCACTTT
CASSLDQGVPLHF
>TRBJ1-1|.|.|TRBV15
TGTGCCACCAGCAGAGATCCTCGGGGGACTGAAGCTTTCTTT
CATSRDPRGTEAFF
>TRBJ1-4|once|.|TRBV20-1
TGCAGTGCTAGTCGGAGTAATGAAAAACTGTTTTTT
CSASRSNEKLFF
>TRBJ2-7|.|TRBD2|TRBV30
TGTGCCCGGGGACTAGCCTACGAGCAGTACTTC
CARGLAYEQYF
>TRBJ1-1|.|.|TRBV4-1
TGCGCCAGCAGCCAAGTGGGGCAGGCTGAAGCTTTCTTT
CASSQVGQAEAFF
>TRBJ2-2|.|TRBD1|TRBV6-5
TGTGCCAGCAGAGGACAGGGGTGGAACGGGGAGCTGTTTTTT
CASRGQGWNGELFF
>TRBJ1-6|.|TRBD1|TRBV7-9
TGTGCCAGCAGCACCGACAGGGCGACTTATAATTCACCCCTCCACTTT
CASSTDRATYNSPLHF
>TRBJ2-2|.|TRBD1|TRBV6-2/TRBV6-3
TGTGCCAGCAGTTCTGGGACAGGACGTTACTCGAACACCGGGGAGCTGTTTTTT
CASSSGTGRYSNTGELFF
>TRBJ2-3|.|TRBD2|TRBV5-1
TGCGCCAGCAGCTTTTTGAGCGGGGGCCCAGATACGCAGTATTTT
CASSFLSGGPDTQYF
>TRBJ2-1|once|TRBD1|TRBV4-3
TGCGCCAGCAGCCCCCGACTCAGGACAGGGGGCGAGAATGAGCAGTTCTTC
CASSPRLRTGGENEQFF
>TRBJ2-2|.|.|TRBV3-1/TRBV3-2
TGTGCCAGCAGCCAAGTTCCAGGTTTGGCCGGGGAGCTGTTTTTT
CASSQVPGLAGELFF
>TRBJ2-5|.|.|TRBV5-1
TGCGCCAGCAGCCTTACAGTCCAAGAGACCCAGTACTTC
CASSLTVQETQYF
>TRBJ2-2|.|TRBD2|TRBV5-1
TGCGCCAGCAGCTTGGTTGCGGGGGGGCCTTCTGGCGGGGAGCTGTTTTTT
CASSLVAGGPSGGELFF
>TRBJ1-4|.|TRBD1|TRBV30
TGTGCCTGGTCAGGGGGCCAGAATGAAAAACTGTTTTTT
CAWSGGQNEKLFF
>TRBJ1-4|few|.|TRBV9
TGTGCCAGCAGCGAGGATGGGGCCTTAGAAAAACTGTTTTTT
CASSEDGALEKLFF
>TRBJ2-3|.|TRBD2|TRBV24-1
TGTGCCACCAGTGACGCCATAGCGGGGGGGTTGGGTACGCAGTATTTT
CATSDAIAGGLGTQYF
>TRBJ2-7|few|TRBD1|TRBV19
TGTGCCAGTAGTAGGCCGGGACAGGGCGACTACGAGCAGTACTTC
CASSRPGQGDYEQYF
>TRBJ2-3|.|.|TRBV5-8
TGTGCCAGCAGCTTCAACAGCGGGTATACGCAGTATTTT
CASSFNSGYTQYF
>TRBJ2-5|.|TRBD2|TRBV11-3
TGTGCCAGCAGCTTAGGTGCGGGGGGGGCCGGCCAAGAGACCCAGTACTTC
CASSLGAGGAGQETQYF
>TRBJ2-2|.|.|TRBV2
TGTGCCAGCAGTGATTTCCCGAACACCGGGGAGCTGTTTTTT
CASSDFPNTGELFF
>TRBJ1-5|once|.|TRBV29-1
TGCAGCGTTGGTGAAGGGGACCAGCCCCAGCATTTT
CSVGEGDQPQHF
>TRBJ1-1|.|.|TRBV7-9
TGTGCCAGCACCGGAGCGGGTAACACTGAAGCTTTCTTT
CASTGAGNTEAFF
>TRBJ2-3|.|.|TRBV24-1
TGTGCCACCAGTCTTTATAATACGCAGTATTTT
CATSLYNTQYF
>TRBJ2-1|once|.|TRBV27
TGTGCCAGCAGTTTATCAGCGCAGACCAATGAGCAGTTCTTC
CASSLSAQTNEQFF
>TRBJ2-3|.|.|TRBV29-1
TGCAGCGTTGAGCGGGGAATAGCTGGCACAGATACGCAGTATTTT
CSVERGIAGTDTQYF
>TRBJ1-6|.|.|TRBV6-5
TGTGCCAGCAGTTACCGCAATTTGGGGGATTCACCCCTCCACTTT
CASSYRNLGDSPLHF
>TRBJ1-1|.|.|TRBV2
TGTGCCAGCAGTGTTTTTGAGGTCACTGAAGCTTTCTTT
CASSVFEVTEAFF
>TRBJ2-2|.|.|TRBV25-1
TGTGCCAGCAGTGACAGGACTTGGGACACCGGGGAGCTGTTTTTT
CASSDRTWDTGELFF
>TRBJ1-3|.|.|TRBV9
TGTGCCAGCAGCGCGCATCATGGAAACACCATATATTTT
CASSAHHGNTIYF
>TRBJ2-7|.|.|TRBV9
TGTGCCAGCAGCCTGGGACTCTCCTACGAGCAGTACTTC
CASSLGLSYEQYF
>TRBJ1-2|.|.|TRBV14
TGTGCCAGCAGCCAAGTACCCAGAGTCTATGGCTACACCTTC
CASSQVPRVYGYTF
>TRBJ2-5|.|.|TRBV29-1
TGCAGCGTTGAGGGCGGGGGCGAGACCCAGTACTTC
CSVEGGGETQYF
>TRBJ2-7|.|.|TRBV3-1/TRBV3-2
TGTGCCAGCAGCCGGACCTCCTACGAGCAGTACTTC
CASSRTSYEQYF
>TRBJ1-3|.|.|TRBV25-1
TGTGCCAGCAGTGAAATTATGATGGGGACCATATATTTT
CASSEIMMGTIYF
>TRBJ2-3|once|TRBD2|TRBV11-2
TGTGCCAGCAGCTTCACCACTAGCGGGGGGACAGATACGCAGTATTTT
CASSFTTSGGTDTQYF
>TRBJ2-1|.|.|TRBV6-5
TGTGCCAGCAGCTACAACAGGGAGGGCAATGAGCAGTTCTTC
CASSYNREGNEQFF
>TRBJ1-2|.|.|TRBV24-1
.
CATSDFVPASLLYGYTF